This TCR beta chain derives from a study of control samples from healthy donors and cancer patients. This CDR3 spans 15 amino acids. Method: immunoSEQ multiplex PCR; TCRdb's copy keeps in-frame clones and lacks some. The data contain 400,000 to 500,000 clones, more than 80% of them seen just once; the ten biggest clones take up more than 6%. The specimen was PBMCs. The chain links TRBV21-1 to TRBJ1-1. TRBV21-1 constitutes a pseudogene. The receptor's source is a man aged 35-49 years with head and neck cancer. DNA of the CDR3: TGTGCCAGCAGCCGGTACAGGAGGGGCAACACTGAAGCTTTCTTT. Protein sequence: CASSRYRRGNTEAFF.